Listed here are 3 T cell receptor beta chains from one sample, sequenced in a study of vaccination and CD4 T cells after COVID-19. The antigens for these receptors are not known. Sequencing of cultured CD4+ T cell DNA used the Oncomine TCR Beta short-read assay. Via MiXCR, TCRdb re-called the PCR reads, giving one row per CDR3 protein. The table lists approximately 17,000 distinct CDR3 sequences, around 40% of them singletons. Treatment reported: 10-day PBMC culture with coronavirus spike peptide pools or control peptides (ViraFEST assay). Sequenced here: CD4+ T cells from blood, cultured in vitro, sampled after SARS-CoV-2 vaccination. All receptors derive from a human donor who had recovered from COVID-19.

The chain joins TRBV6-1 to TRBJ2-1; the match to TRBD2 covers 7 bases. The germline V gene encodes CDR1 MNHNS and CDR2 SASEGT. CDR3 length: 17 amino acids. V lost 6 bases and J lost 0; bases outside the gene matches: 11. In DNA form, the CDR3 reads TGTGCCAGCAGGGACCCAGCGGGATCTAGCTCCTACAATGAGCAGTTCTTC. Translating gives CASRDPAGSSSYNEQFF.

V is TRBV19 and J is TRBJ2-7, with a weak D call TRBD2 (7 bases). CDR1 LNHDA and CDR2 SQIVND come from the germline V gene (reference sequence). The ends were cut back, 4 bases at V and 1 base at J, with 11 bases in the middle. CDR3 length: 14 residues. In nucleotides, the CDR3 is TGTGCCAGTAGTAAGGGGGGGACGTCCTACGAGCAGTACTTC. It codes for CASSKGGTSYEQYF.

J is TRBJ2-7 and V is TRBV15; TRBD2 agrees at 10 bases. V dropped 5 bases and J dropped 2; count of bases not matched to a gene: 12. Germline assignment: CDR1 LNHNV and CDR2 YYDKDF (reference sequence). The CDR3 sequence is 17 residues long. The CDR3 spells CATSGGSGTSEPYEQYF. The CDR3 nucleotides read TGTGCCACCAGCGGCGGGTCCGGGACTAGCGAACCCTACGAGCAGTACTTC.